The 22 T cell receptor beta chains below come from one sample, sequenced in a study of blood T cell repertoires in COVID-19. Data came from immunoSEQ multiplex PCR; TCRdb stores just in-frame clones and leaves some out. The table lists some 150,000 clones, around 87% of them singletons, with about 4.1% in the top ten. What was sequenced was peripheral blood. The receptors stem from a woman between 40 and 55 years old with acute or convalescent COVID-19.

DNA for the CDR3: TGTGCCAGCAGCCCAAGGGACACCCAGAACACCGGGGAGCTGTTTTTT. Encoded protein: CASSPRDTQNTGELFF. The rearrangement uses TRBV7-9 and TRBJ2-2; D perhaps matches TRBD1 (6 bases). Trimming removed 5 bases at V and 1 base at J, with 14 bases between. In germline, CDR1 is SEHNR, CDR2 FQNEAQ (reference sequence). CDR3 size: 16 residues.

The chain joins TRBV5-6 to TRBJ2-1, with 7 bases matching TRBD1. The CDR3 length is 15 residues. The ends lost 4 bases at V and 2 bases at J; junction bases unmatched: 6. Per the germline V gene, CDR1 is SGHDT and CDR2 is YYEEEE. The CDR3 loop reads CASSPGTVTYNEQFF. In DNA form, the CDR3 reads TGTGCCAGCAGCCCCGGGACAGTCACCTACAATGAGCAGTTCTTC.

This clone appeared once. This rearrangement joins TRBV6-2 or TRBV6-3 to TRBJ1-5, with D perhaps matching TRBD1 (6 bases). The V end lost 2 bases, the J end lost 0 bases, and 14 bases lay between the germline ends. CDR1 MNHEY and CDR2 SVGEGT come from the germline V gene. CDR3 length equals 17 residues. DNA of the CDR3: TGTGCCAGCAGTTACCCCGGGACATCCCCTAGCAATCAGCCCCAGCATTTT. This sequence encodes CASSYPGTSPSNQPQHF.

The chain couples TRBV5-1 to TRBJ1-4, with TRBD1 matching 12 bases. V was clipped by 4 bases and J by 3 bases; unmatched bases: 7. Germline V gives CDR1 SGHRS, CDR2 YFSETQ. This CDR3 is built from 17 residues. CDR3 in amino acids: CASSMGQGAHPNEKLFF. The CDR3 DNA sequence: TGCGCCAGCAGCATGGGACAGGGGGCGCATCCTAATGAAAAACTGTTTTTT.

This chain uses TRBV20-1 with TRBJ2-7; D unresolved. The CDR3 spans 11 residues. The germline gives CDR1 DFQATT, CDR2 SNEGSKA (reference sequence). Trimming stripped 0 bases from V and 5 bases from J, with 5 bases between. The CDR3 region is CSARDSNEQYF. The CDR3 nucleotides are TGCAGTGCTAGAGATTCCAACGAGCAGTACTTC.

This chain joins TRBV2 and TRBJ1-2; D possibly corresponds to TRBD1 (6 bases). Trimming took 1 base from V and 4 from J, leaving 10 bases between them. In germline, CDR1 is SNHLY, CDR2 FYNNEI. This CDR3 is built from 14 residues. CDR3 sequence reads: CASSEDDRSYGYTF. The DNA for the CDR3 is TGTGCCAGCAGTGAAGACGACAGGAGCTATGGCTACACCTTC.

This clone is a singleton in its sample. The chain is built from TRBV5-1 and TRBJ1-1; D may be TRBD1 (6 bases). The V gene lost 4 bases and the J gene lost 1 base, with 14 bases spanning the gap. Germline CDR1 and CDR2: SGHRS and YFSETQ. The CDR3 contains 15 residues. The CDR3 sequence: CASSAKRGPNTEAFF. In DNA form, the CDR3 reads TGCGCCAGCAGCGCCAAGCGGGGGCCGAACACTGAAGCTTTCTTT.

This rearrangement joins TRBV5-1 to TRBJ2-1; 7 nucleotides match TRBD2. The CDR3 has 16 amino acids. V gave up 1 base and J gave up 7 bases; unmatched junction bases: 11. Germline V gene data show CDR1 as SGHRS and CDR2 as YFSETQ. The CDR3 sequence is CASSLRSLALRNEQFF. CDR3 sequence (DNA): TGCGCCAGCAGCTTGAGGTCACTAGCGTTGAGGAATGAGCAGTTCTTC.

The sample holds a few counts of this clone. The chain links TRBV10-3 to TRBJ2-7; 8 bases agree with TRBD2. In germline, CDR1 is ENHRY, CDR2 SYGVKD. CDR3 size: 14 residues. Trimming took 0 bases from V and 4 from J; bases not matched to a gene: 2. CDR3 protein: CAISESTSVYEQYF. CDR3 nucleotide sequence: TGTGCCATCAGTGAGTCGACTAGCGTTTACGAGCAGTACTTC.

This chain connects TRBV6-2 or TRBV6-3 to TRBJ1-1; 8 positions match TRBD1. Germline-derived CDR1 and CDR2 are MNHEY and SVGEGT. V lost 2 bases to trimming and J lost 0 bases; unmatched junction nucleotides: 8. This CDR3 contains 17 residues. The CDR3 DNA follows: TGTGCCAGCAGTTACAAGACAGGGGACCACATGAACACTGAAGCTTTCTTT. It yields the protein CASSYKTGDHMNTEAFF.

The rearrangement links TRBV15 to TRBJ2-1; 9 positions agree with TRBD1. Looked up from germline, CDR1 is LNHNV and CDR2 is YYDKDF (reference sequence). The V gene end was trimmed by 4 bases and the J gene end by 3 bases; junction bases not matched to a gene: 10. This CDR3 is 17 amino acids long. The CDR3 DNA is TGTGCCACCAGCAAAATACAGGGGGCTGTTTTCTACAATGAGCAGTTCTTC. This codes for CATSKIQGAVFYNEQFF.

V gene TRBV14 combines with J gene TRBJ2-6, with 8 positions matching TRBD1. The germline V gene has CDR1 SGHDN and CDR2 FVKESK. V shed 8 bases, J shed 2 bases, and the junction held 5 bases outside the gene matches. This CDR3 has 15 residues. The CDR3 reads CASGRQGTGANVLTF. CDR3 DNA: TGTGCCAGCGGGCGACAGGGGACTGGGGCCAACGTCCTGACTTTC.

The chain links TRBV3-1 (or the pseudogene TRBV3-2) to TRBJ1-2, with a tentative D call TRBD1 (6 bases). The CDR3 is 15 residues long. V dropped 1 base and J dropped 7 bases, with 16 bases sitting between them. Germline CDR1 LGHDT, CDR2 YNNKEL (reference sequence). CDR3 sequence (DNA): TGTGCCAGCAGCCAAGCGGACAGTCGGGCTACTGGCTACACCTTC. Encoded protein: CASSQADSRATGYTF.

This chain joins TRBV19 and TRBJ2-7; 7 nucleotides agree with TRBD1. Unmatched junction bases numbered 10, after V lost 4 bases and J lost 7 bases. The CDR3 length is 14 residues. The germline V gene encodes CDR1 LNHDA and CDR2 SQIVND (reference sequence). The CDR3: CASSNGQVQLEQYF. DNA of the CDR3: TGTGCCAGTAGTAACGGACAGGTGCAATTGGAGCAGTACTTC.

The chain links TRBV4-3 to TRBJ1-2; perhaps TRBD1 as D (6 bases). CDR3 length equals 16 residues. The germline gives CDR1 LGHNA, CDR2 YSLEER. Deletions cut 1 base from V and 4 bases from J, with 16 bases between. This CDR3 is CASSQVGSWTVYGYTF. Written as DNA, the CDR3 is TGCGCCAGCAGCCAAGTGGGGAGTTGGACAGTCTATGGCTACACCTTC.

The chain joins TRBV2 to TRBJ1-5; D is undetermined. CDR1 is SNHLY and CDR2 is FYNNEI in the germline V gene. Trimming removed 7 bases at V and 0 bases at J, with 13 bases between. This CDR3 is 15 amino acids long. CDR3 region: CASTRGGDSNQPQHF. The CDR3 DNA sequence: TGTGCCAGCACACGCGGCGGGGATAGCAATCAGCCCCAGCATTTT.

The J gene is TRBJ1-1, the V gene TRBV3-1 (or the pseudogene TRBV3-2); a weak D match, TRBD1 (5 bases). V dropped 5 bases and J dropped 0 bases, with 10 bases sitting between them. This CDR3 comprises 14 residues. Germline V gene sequence: CDR1 LGHDT, CDR2 YNNKEL (reference sequence). As DNA, the CDR3 is TGTGCCAGCAGCTCGACAGCTATGAACACTGAAGCTTTCTTT. This codes for CASSSTAMNTEAFF.

The rearrangement links TRBV11-2 to TRBJ1-3; TRBD1 might be the D (5 bases). Germline V gene data show CDR1 as SGHAT and CDR2 as FQNNGV. V was trimmed by 0 bases and J by 0 bases, leaving 18 bases between them. The CDR3 consists of 19 residues. CDR3 loop: CASSLDSLGHFTSGNTIYF. CDR3 DNA sequence: TGTGCCAGCAGCTTAGATTCGTTAGGACATTTTACCTCTGGAAACACCATATATTTT.

The rearrangement links TRBV3-1 (or the pseudogene TRBV3-2) to TRBJ1-6; 8 bases match TRBD1. Germline assignment: CDR1 LGHDT and CDR2 YNNKEL (reference sequence). Unmatched junction bases numbered 15, after V lost 1 base and J lost 13 bases. The CDR3 covers 17 residues. This CDR3 is CASSQGRIGTGFGPLHF. The CDR3, as DNA: TGTGCCAGCAGCCAAGGGCGGATCGGGACAGGCTTCGGGCCCCTCCACTTT.

The V call is TRBV5-5, the J call TRBJ2-3; 13 bases are shared with TRBD2. The CDR3 extends over 19 amino acids. Germline assignment: CDR1 SGHKS and CDR2 YYEKEE (reference sequence). V trimming: 3 bases; J trimming: 1 base; junction bases outside the gene matches: 11. For the CDR3, the DNA is TGTGCCAGCAGCTACACCCCCCGACTAGCGGGGGGACGCACAGATACGCAGTATTTT. It yields the protein CASSYTPRLAGGRTDTQYF.

The chain uses TRBV6-5 and TRBJ1-6; D unresolved. This CDR3 has 13 amino acids. Germline CDR1 reads MNHEY; CDR2 reads SVGAGI. Between the trimmed V and J ends, which lost 8 bases and 5 bases, there was a span of 10 bases. In DNA, the CDR3 is TGTGCCAGCTCGGGGAGGGATAATTCACCCCTCCACTTT. Translated, it gives CASSGRDNSPLHF.

The V and J genes are TRBV7-8 and TRBJ2-7; maybe TRBD1 (5 bases). V was shortened by 4 bases and J by 5 bases, with 12 bases between the two germline ends. This CDR3 has 13 residues. The germline V gene encodes CDR1 SGHVS and CDR2 FQNEAQ. The CDR3 DNA follows: TGTGCCAGCAGCTCGACCTTAGGGGACGAGCAGTACTTC. This translates into CASSSTLGDEQYF.